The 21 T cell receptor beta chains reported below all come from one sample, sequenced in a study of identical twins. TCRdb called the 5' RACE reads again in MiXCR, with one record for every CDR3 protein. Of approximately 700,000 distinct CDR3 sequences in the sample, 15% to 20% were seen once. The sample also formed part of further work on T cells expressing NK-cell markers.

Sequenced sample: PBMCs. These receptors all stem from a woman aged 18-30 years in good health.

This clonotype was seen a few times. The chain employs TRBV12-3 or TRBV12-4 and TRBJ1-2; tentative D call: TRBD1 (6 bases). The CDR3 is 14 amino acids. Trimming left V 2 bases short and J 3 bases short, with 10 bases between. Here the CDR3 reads CASSLYRAYYGYTF. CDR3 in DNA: TGTGCCAGCAGTTTATACAGGGCGTACTATGGCTACACCTTC.

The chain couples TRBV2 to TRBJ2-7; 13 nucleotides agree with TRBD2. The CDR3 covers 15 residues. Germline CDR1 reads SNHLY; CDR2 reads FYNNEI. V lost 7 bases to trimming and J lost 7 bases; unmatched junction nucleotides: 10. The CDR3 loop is CASTGGLAGRLEQYF. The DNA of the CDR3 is TGTGCCAGCACTGGGGGACTAGCGGGGAGGTTGGAGCAGTACTTC. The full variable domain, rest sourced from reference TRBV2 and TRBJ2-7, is EPEVTQTPSHQVTQMGQEVILRCVPISNHLYFYWYRQILGQKVEFLVSFYNNEISEKSEIFDDQFSVERPDGSNFTLKIRSTKLEDSAMYFCASTGGLAGRLEQYFGPGTRLTVT.

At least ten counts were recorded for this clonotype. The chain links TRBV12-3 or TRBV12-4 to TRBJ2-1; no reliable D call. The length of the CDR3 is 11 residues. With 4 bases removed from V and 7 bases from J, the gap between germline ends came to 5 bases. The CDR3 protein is CASSWVNEQFF. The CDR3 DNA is TGTGCCAGCAGTTGGGTGAATGAGCAGTTCTTC.

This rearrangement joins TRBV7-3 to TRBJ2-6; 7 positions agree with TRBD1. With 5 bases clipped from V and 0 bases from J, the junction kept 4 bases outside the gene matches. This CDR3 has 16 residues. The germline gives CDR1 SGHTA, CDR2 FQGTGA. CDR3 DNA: TGTGCCAGCAGCCTACAGGGGACCTCTGGGGCCAACGTCCTGACTTTC. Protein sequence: CASSLQGTSGANVLTF.

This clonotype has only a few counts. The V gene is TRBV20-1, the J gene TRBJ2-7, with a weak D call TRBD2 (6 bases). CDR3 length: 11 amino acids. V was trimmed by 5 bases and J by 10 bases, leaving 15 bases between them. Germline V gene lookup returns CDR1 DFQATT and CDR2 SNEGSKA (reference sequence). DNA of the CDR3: TGCAGTGCTGGGAGGTCGGCTAGCCAGTACTTC. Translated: CSAGRSASQYF.

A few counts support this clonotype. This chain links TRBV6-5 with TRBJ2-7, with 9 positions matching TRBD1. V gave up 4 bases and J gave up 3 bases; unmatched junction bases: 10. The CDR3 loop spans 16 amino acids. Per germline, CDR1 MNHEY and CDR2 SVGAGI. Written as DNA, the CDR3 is TGTGCCAGCAGTTTCTCTTCCGGGACAGGGTACTACGAGCAGTACTTC. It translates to CASSFSSGTGYYEQYF.

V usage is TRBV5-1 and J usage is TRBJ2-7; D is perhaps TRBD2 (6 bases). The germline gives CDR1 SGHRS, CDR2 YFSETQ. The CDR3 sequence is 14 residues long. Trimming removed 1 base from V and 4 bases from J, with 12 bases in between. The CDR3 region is CASSLNPGEYEQYF. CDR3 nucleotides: TGCGCCAGCAGCTTGAACCCGGGGGAATACGAGCAGTACTTC.

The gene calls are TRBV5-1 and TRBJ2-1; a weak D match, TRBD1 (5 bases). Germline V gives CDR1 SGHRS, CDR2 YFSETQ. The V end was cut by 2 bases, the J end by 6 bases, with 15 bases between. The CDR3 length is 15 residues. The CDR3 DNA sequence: TGCGCCAGCAGCTTAGGGGCTTTCCCGGCCAATGAGCAGTTCTTC. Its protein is CASSLGAFPANEQFF.

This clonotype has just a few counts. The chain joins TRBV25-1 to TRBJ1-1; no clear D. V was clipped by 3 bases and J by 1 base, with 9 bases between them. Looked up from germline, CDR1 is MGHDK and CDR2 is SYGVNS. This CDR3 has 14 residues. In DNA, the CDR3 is TGTGCCAGCAGTGAGGTGGCACAGAACACTGAAGCTTTCTTT. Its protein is CASSEVAQNTEAFF.

The CDR3 DNA reads as TGTGCTAGTGGTAGTCGGGAACGGGCAGATACGCAGTATTTT. It is translated as CASGSRERADTQYF. The chain couples TRBV12-5 to TRBJ2-3; maybe TRBD2 (5 bases). This CDR3 contains 14 residues. V gave up 5 bases and J gave up 4 bases, with 13 bases separating them. Germline V gene data show CDR1 as LGHNT and CDR2 as FRNRAP.

CDR3 bases: TGCAGTGCTAGCGGAGACAACACCGGGGAGCTGTTTTTT. Protein: CSASGDNTGELFF. The genes are TRBV20-1 and TRBJ2-2; D is unclear. Germline assignment: CDR1 DFQATT and CDR2 SNEGSKA (reference sequence). V was pared by 3 bases and J by 2 bases, with 7 bases between. The CDR3 consists of 13 residues.

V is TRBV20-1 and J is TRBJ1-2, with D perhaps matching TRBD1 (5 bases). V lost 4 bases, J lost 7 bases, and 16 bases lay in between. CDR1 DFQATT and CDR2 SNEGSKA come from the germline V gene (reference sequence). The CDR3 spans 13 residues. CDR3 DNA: TGCAGTGCTATTTTGCCGACCGGGGGTGGCTACACCTTC. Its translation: CSAILPTGGGYTF.

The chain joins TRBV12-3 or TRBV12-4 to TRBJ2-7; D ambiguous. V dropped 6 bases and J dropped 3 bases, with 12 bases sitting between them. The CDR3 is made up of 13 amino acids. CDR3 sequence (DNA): TGTGCCAGCAGCACATACGGAATCTACGAGCAGTACTTC. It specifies CASSTYGIYEQYF.

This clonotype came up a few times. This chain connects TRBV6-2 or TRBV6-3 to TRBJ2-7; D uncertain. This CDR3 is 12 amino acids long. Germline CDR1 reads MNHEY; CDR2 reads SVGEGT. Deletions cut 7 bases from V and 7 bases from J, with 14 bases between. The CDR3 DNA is TGTGCCAGCACAATAGGTAGAGGAGAGCAGTACTTC. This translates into CASTIGRGEQYF.

The CDR3 reads CASSLGDHPKAQYF. DNA of the CDR3: TGTGCCAGCAGCTTAGGGGACCACCCTAAGGCGCAGTATTTT. The J gene is TRBJ2-3, the V gene TRBV7-2; D possibly uses TRBD1 or TRBD2 (5 bases each). The CDR3 length is 14 residues. The V and J ends lost 1 base and 10 bases respectively, with 15 bases between them. Germline V gives CDR1 SGHTA, CDR2 FQGNSA. The full variable domain, with the rest looked up from reference TRBV7-2 and TRBJ2-3, is GAGVSQSPSNKVTEKGKDVELRCDPISGHTALYWYRQSLGQGLEFLIYFQGNSAPDKSGLPSDRFSAERTGGSVSTLTIQRTQQEDSAVYLCASSLGDHPKAQYFGPGTRLTVL.

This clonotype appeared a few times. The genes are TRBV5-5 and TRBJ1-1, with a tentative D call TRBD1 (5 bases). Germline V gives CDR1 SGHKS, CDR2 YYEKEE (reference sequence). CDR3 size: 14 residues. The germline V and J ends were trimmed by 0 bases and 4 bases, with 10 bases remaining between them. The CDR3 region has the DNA TGTGCCAGCAGCTTGGAGGGACGCATCACTGAAGCTTTCTTT. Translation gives CASSLEGRITEAFF.

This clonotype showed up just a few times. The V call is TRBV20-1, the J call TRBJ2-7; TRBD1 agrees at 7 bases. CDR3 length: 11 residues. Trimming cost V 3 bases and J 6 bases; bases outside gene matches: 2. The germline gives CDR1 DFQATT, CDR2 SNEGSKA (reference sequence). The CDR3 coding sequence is TGCAGTGCTAGCCCAGGGGGCGAGCAGTACTTC. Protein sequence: CSASPGGEQYF.

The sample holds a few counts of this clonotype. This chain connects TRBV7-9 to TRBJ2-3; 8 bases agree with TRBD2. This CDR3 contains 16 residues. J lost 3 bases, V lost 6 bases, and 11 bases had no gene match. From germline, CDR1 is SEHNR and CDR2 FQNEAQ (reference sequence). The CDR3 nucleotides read TGTGCCAGCAGTCTTAAGACTAGCGTTTGGACAGATACGCAGTATTTT. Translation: CASSLKTSVWTDTQYF.

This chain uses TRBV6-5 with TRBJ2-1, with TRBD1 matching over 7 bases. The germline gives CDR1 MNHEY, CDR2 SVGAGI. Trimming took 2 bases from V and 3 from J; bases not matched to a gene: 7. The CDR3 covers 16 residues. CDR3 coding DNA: TGTGCCAGCAGTTACAGGTCTTGGGACAGCTACAATGAGCAGTTCTTC. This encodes CASSYRSWDSYNEQFF.

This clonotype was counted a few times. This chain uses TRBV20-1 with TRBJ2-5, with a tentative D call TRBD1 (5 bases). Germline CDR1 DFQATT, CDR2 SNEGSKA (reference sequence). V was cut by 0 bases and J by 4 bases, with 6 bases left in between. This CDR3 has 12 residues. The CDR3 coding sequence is TGCAGTGCTAGAGATGGGGCAGAGACCCAGTACTTC. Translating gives CSARDGAETQYF.

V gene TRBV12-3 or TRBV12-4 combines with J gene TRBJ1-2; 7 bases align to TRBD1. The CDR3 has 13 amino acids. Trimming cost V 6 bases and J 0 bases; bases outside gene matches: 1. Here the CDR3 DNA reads TGTGCCAGCAGGGGGACAGCTAACTATGGCTACACCTTC. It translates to CASRGTANYGYTF.